The next 7 T cell receptor beta chains were all read from a single sample in a study of blood T cell repertoires in COVID-19. Measured with immunoSEQ multiplex PCR; TCRdb has only the in-frame clones, and not every one. The sample lists around 200,000 clones; around 80% were seen once. Input material: peripheral blood. These receptors were obtained from a woman older than 75 with active or convalescent COVID-19.

This rearrangement joins TRBV6-5 to TRBJ1-5; D gene ambiguous. The germline V gene encodes CDR1 MNHEY and CDR2 SVGAGI. Trimming shortened V by 5 bases and J by 3 bases, and 8 bases separated the two germline ends. There are 13 residues in the CDR3. The CDR3 region has the DNA TGTGCCAGCAGTCCGGGTCTCAATCAGCCCCAGCATTTT. This encodes CASSPGLNQPQHF.

This chain connects TRBV24-1 to TRBJ1-5, with D perhaps TRBD1 (5 bases). The CDR3 loop spans 14 amino acids. With 3 bases removed from V and 6 bases from J, the gap between germline ends came to 11 bases. Germline CDR1 KGHDR, CDR2 SFDVKD. CDR3 region: CATSDQGWGQPQHF. The DNA of the CDR3 is TGTGCCACCAGTGATCAGGGTTGGGGTCAGCCCCAGCATTTT.

The chain carries TRBV21-1 and TRBJ2-5; the table names TRBD2, a call not compared with the DNA. TRBV21-1 constitutes a pseudogene. The CDR3 is 17 residues long. The CDR3 loop reads CASSKALYGAPQETQYF. DNA for the CDR3: TGTGCCAGCAGCAAAGCGCTTTATGGAGCCCCTCAAGAGACCCAGTACTTC.

V gene TRBV20-1 combines with J gene TRBJ1-1; D gene ambiguous. From germline, CDR1 is DFQATT and CDR2 SNEGSKA (reference sequence). Trimming took 3 bases from V and 7 from J, leaving 6 bases between them. The CDR3 consists of 10 residues. CDR3 protein: CSASPHEAFF. CDR3 DNA: TGCAGTGCTAGTCCCCATGAAGCTTTCTTT.

The sample holds one count of this clone. The chain uses TRBV5-1 and TRBJ1-5; the match to TRBD1 covers 7 bases. This CDR3 has 15 amino acids. Trimming took 5 bases from V and 1 from J; bases not matched to a gene: 6. The germline V gene has CDR1 SGHRS and CDR2 YFSETQ. CDR3 region: CASRPTGLSNQPQHF. CDR3 bases: TGCGCCAGCAGGCCGACAGGGTTGAGCAATCAGCCCCAGCATTTT.

The CDR3 is CASSQVVTSGGPGELFF. CDR3 coding DNA: TGTGCCAGCAGCCAAGTTGTAACTAGCGGGGGGCCCGGGGAGCTGTTTTTT. The chain links TRBV3-1 (or the pseudogene TRBV3-2) to TRBJ2-2, with 12 bases matching TRBD2. The trim removed 1 base at V and 6 bases at J, leaving 6 bases unmatched. The V gene's germline CDR1 is LGHDT and CDR2 YNNKEL (reference sequence). This CDR3 has 17 amino acids.

The J gene is TRBJ1-2, the V gene TRBV5-6; no clear D. Trimming took off 3 bases at V and 3 bases at J, with 12 bases between the two ends. This CDR3 comprises 14 residues. Looked up from germline, CDR1 is SGHDT and CDR2 is YYEEEE. The CDR3 reads CASSSWAVDYGYTF. The CDR3 DNA reads TGTGCCAGCAGCTCGTGGGCAGTCGACTATGGCTACACCTTC.